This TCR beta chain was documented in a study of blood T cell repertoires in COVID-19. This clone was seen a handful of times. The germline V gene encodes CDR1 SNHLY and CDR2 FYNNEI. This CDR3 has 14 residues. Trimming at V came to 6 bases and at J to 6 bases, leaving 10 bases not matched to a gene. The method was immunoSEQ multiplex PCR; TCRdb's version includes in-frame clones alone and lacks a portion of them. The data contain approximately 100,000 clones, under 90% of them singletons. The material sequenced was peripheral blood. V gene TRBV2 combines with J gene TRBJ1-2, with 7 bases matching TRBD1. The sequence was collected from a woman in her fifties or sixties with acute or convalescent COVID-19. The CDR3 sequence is CASRESGTVDGYTF. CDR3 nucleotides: TGTGCCAGCAGGGAATCCGGGACAGTGGATGGCTACACCTTC. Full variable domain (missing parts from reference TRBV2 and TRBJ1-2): EPEVTQTPSHQVTQMGQEVILRCVPISNHLYFYWYRQILGQKVEFLVSFYNNEISEKSEIFDDQFSVERPDGSNFTLKIRSTKLEDSAMYFCASRESGTVDGYTFGSGTRLTVV.